Described below is a single T cell receptor beta chain sequence and its context. The source of the sample is a study of long-term antiretroviral therapy in people with HIV. Two or more post-ART PBMC samples, plus at least one pre-ART sample, were available for each donor. Sequencing used immunoSEQ v3.0 at survey level. TCRdb's copy holds only in-frame clones and misses some; the assay was immunoSEQ multiplex PCR. The table shows more than 20,000 clones, with approximately 76% occurring only once. The V end was cut by 4 bases, the J end by 3 bases, with 9 bases between. The germline V gene has CDR1 SGHNT and CDR2 YYREEE (reference sequence). CDR3 size: 13 residues.

The TCR was taken from a middle-aged woman with HIV. The sample in question was unsorted PBMCs, obtained about 1.8 years before starting antiretroviral therapy. V usage is TRBV5-4 and J usage is TRBJ2-3; no clear D gene. In DNA form, the CDR3 reads TGTGCCAGCAGCCCGGAATCGACAGATACGCAGTATTTT. Protein sequence: CASSPESTDTQYF.